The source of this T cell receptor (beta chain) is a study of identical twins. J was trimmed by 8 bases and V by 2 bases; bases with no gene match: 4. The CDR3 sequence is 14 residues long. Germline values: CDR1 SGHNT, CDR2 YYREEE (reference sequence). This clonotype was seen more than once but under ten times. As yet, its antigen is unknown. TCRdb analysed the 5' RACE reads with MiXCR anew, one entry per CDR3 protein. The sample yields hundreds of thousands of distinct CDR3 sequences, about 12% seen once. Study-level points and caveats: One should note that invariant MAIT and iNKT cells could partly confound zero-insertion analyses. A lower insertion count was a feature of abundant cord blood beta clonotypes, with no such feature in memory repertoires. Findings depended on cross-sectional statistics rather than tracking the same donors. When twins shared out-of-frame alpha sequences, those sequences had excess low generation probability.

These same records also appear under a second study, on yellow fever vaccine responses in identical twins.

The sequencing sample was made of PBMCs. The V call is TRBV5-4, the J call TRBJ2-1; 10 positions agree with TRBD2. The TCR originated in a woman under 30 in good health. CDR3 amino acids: CASSFTGTSDEQFF. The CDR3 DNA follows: TGTGCCAGCAGCTTCACCGGGACTAGCGATGAGCAGTTCTTC. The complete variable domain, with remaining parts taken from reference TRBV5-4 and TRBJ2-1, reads ETGVTQSPTHLIKTRGQQVTLRCSSQSGHNTVSWYQQALGQGPQFIFQYYREEENGRGNFPPRFSGLQFPNYSSELNVNALELDDSALYLCASSFTGTSDEQFFGPGTRLTVL.